This T cell receptor beta chain is from a study of blood T cell repertoires in COVID-19. Study in general: Sources were T cells, B-cell-depleted T cells, or PBMCs; the material itself was cDNA or gDNA.

CDR1 is SGHNT, CDR2 YENEEA, per germline. Trimming took 5 bases from V and 1 from J; bases not matched to a gene: 13. This CDR3 spans 17 amino acids. TCRdb keeps only in-frame clones here, not all; method: immunoSEQ multiplex PCR. The table shows around 100,000 clones, with 85% occurring only once. This receptor was taken from a man between 45 and 60 years old with active or convalescent COVID-19. Sequencing was performed on peripheral blood. The chain combines TRBV11-3 with TRBJ2-5; 7 nucleotides line up with TRBD2. The CDR3 region has the DNA TGTGCCAGCAGCCCCGGGTCGGCTAGCGGTCCCCAAGAGACCCAGTACTTC. Translation gives CASSPGSASGPQETQYF.